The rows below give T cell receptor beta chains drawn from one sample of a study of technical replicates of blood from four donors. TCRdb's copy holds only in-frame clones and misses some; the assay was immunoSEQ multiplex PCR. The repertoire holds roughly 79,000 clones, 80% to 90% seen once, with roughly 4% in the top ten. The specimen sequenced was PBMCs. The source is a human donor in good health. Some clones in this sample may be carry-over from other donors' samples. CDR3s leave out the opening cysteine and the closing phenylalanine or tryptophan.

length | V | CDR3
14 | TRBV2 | ASSEDRVRNNSPLH
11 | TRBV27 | ASSPSSGNTIY
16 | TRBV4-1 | ASSRSSGLLGPYNEQF
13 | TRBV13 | ASQPVRGLKETQY
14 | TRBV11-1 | ASENGLLGPGGELF
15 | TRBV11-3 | ASSLRSSGPSTDTQY
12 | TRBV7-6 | ASSPGLENTEAF
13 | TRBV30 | AWSVRVGAGSEQF
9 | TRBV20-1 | SPGSTDTQY
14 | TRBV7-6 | ASSSSGLAGAETQY
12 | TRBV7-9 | ASSPPITYNEQF
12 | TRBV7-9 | ASSLEPIWDTQY
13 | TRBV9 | ASSTGLDLYNEQF
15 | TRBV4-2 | ASSHGTRQGFSYEQY
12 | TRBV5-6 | ASSLGATSWGYT
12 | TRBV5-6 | ASSPMVRDTEAF
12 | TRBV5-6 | ASSKAGGGYEQY
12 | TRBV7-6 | ASSSGQRGTEAF
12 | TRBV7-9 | ASSSGLNTGELF
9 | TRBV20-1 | SASRSTGAF
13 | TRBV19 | ASMNPSWSTDTQY
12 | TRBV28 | ASTPNRYNQPQH
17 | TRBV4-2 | ASSQGPEGLLAGEYEQY
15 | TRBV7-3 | ASSPTSGGGSYNEQF
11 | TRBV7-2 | ASSLEGGAGAF
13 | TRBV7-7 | ASSSSLSAHNEQF
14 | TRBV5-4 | ASSSPGTPPTGELF
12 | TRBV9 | ASSDPGFADTQY
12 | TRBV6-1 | ASRANQGSGELF
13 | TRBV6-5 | ASSRQGADSYEQY
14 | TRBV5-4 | ASSRPAAGVSYEQY
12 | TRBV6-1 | ASVGGTGTYEQY
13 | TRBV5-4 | ASSGPGGSYNEQF
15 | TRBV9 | ASSAPTGRGSVDEQY
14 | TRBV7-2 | ASSRQSGGKSDTQY
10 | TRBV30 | AWNTPGEKLF
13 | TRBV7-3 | ASSFPGGTNNEQF
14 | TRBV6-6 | ASSSGLAGGGETQY
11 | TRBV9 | ASSLGLEGGYT
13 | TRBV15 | ATSRDLASPYEQY
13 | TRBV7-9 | ASSAPKGDTGELF
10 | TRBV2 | ASNFPDTEAF
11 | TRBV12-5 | ASGLARDRDSF
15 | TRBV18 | ASSPTTAGGRGDTQY
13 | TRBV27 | ASSARTQQNTEAF
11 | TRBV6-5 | ASRGQGRDGYT
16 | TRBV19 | ASSPFPPGLGTTDTQY
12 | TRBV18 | ASSSSPGDSRLL
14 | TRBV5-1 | ASSLQGALSYNEQF
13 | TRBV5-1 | ASRRTGGSTDTQY
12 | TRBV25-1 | ASRTGINTGELF
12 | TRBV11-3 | ASSLRPGTDTQY
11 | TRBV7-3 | ASSFQENTEAF
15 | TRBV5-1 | ASSLAGDSLRVSPLH